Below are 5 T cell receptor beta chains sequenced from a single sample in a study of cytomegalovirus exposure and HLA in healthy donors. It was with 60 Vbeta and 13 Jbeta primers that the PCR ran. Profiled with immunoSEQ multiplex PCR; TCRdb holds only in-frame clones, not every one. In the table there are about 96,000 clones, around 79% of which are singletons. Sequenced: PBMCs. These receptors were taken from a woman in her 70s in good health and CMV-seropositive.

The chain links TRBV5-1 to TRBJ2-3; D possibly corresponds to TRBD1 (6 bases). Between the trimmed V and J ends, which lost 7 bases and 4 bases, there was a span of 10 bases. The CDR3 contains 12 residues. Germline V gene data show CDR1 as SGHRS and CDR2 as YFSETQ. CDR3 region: CASQGSADTQYF. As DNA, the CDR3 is TGCGCCAGCCAGGGGAGCGCAGATACGCAGTATTTT.

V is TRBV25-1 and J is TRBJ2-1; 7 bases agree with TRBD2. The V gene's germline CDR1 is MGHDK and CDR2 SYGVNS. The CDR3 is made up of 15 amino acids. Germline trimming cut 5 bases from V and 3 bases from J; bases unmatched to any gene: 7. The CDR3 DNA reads TGTGCCAGCAGTATTTTGACGGGGGGCTACAATGAGCAGTTCTTC. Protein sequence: CASSILTGGYNEQFF.

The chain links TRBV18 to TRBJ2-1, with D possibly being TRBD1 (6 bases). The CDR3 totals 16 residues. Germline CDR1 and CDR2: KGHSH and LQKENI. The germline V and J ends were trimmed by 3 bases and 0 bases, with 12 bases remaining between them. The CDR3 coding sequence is TGTGCCAGCTCACCCCAGGGGATAAGCTCCTACAATGAGCAGTTCTTC. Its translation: CASSPQGISSYNEQFF.

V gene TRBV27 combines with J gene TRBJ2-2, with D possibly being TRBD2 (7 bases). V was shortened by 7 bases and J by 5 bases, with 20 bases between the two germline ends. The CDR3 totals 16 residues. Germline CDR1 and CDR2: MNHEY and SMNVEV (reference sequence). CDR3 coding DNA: TGTGCCAGCAACCCCATCGGGGGGCTAGGGACCGGGGAGCTGTTTTTT. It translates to CASNPIGGLGTGELFF.

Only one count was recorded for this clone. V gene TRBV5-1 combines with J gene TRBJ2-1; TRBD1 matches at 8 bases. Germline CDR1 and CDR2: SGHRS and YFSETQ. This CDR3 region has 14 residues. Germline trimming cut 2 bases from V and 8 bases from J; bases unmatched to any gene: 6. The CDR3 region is CASSLRQGADEQFF. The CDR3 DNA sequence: TGCGCCAGCAGCTTAAGGCAGGGGGCGGATGAGCAGTTCTTC.